This entry lists 7 T cell receptor beta chains sequenced from one sample in a study of T cell changes during pregnancy in multiple sclerosis. Sequencing was performed with immunoSEQ multiplex PCR; in TCRdb, only in-frame clones are kept and a portion is missing. The sample holds about 40,000 clones, roughly 93% seen once. The sample was CD4+ T cells from peripheral blood mononuclear cells, taken in the first trimester of pregnancy. Receptors originate from a female donor with multiple sclerosis, enrolled in a pregnancy study.

There are a few counts of this clone. This chain links TRBV30 with TRBJ1-1; possible D gene TRBD1, 6 bases. Germline V gene sequence: CDR1 GTSNPN, CDR2 SVGIG (reference sequence). V was shortened by 5 bases and J by 6 bases, with 19 bases between the two germline ends. This CDR3 has 14 amino acids. The CDR3 protein is CAWGRGQIGPEAFF. The CDR3 bases are TGTGCCTGGGGCCGCGGACAGATCGGCCCTGAAGCTTTCTTT.

The chain has TRBV10-3 and TRBJ1-4, with 8 bases identical to TRBD1. CDR1 is ENHRY and CDR2 is SYGVKD in the germline V gene. The CDR3 extends over 15 amino acids. The V and J ends lost 5 bases and 4 bases, in that order; junction bases with no gene match: 6. CDR3 sequence reads: CAISQGQGGNEKLFF. The CDR3 DNA is TGTGCCATCAGTCAAGGACAGGGCGGTAATGAAAAACTGTTTTTT.

Concerning this clone: Likely a read error: the CDR3 ends without its conserved phenylalanine or tryptophan. The chain couples TRBV5-1 to TRBJ1-1; no clear D gene. V was cut by 2 bases and J by 4 bases, with 12 bases left in between. Germline CDR1 and CDR2: SGHRS and YFSETQ. This CDR3 has 14 amino acids. The CDR3 coding sequence is TGCGCCAGCAGCTTCGAACCTTGGGGCACTGAAGCTTTCCTT. The encoded protein is CASSFEPWGTEAFL.

The gene calls are TRBV14 and TRBJ2-7; D remains ambiguous. The germline V and J ends were trimmed by 2 bases and 2 bases, with 7 bases remaining between them. This CDR3 comprises 13 residues. CDR1 SGHDN and CDR2 FVKESK come from the germline V gene. The CDR3 bases are TGTGCCAGCAGCCAATACCAGGCCTACGAGCAGTACTTC. This codes for CASSQYQAYEQYF.

The chain has TRBV6-5 and TRBJ2-1; TRBD2 agrees at 9 bases. Germline V gene data show CDR1 as MNHEY and CDR2 as SVGAGI. The length of the CDR3 is 16 residues. V shed 0 bases, J shed 5 bases, and the junction held 5 bases outside the gene matches. CDR3 region: CASSYSRLAVDNEQFF. The CDR3 DNA follows: TGTGCCAGCAGTTACTCGAGACTAGCGGTAGACAATGAGCAGTTCTTC.

The chain uses TRBV6-5 and TRBJ1-5, with a tentative D call TRBD1 (5 bases). The CDR3 covers 15 residues. Germline lookup yields CDR1 MNHEY and CDR2 SVGAGI. Between the trimmed V and J ends, which lost 5 bases and 0 bases, there was a span of 11 bases. In DNA form, the CDR3 reads TGTGCCAGCAGTCGGGGGGGATATAGCAATCAGCCCCAGCATTTT. Its protein product is CASSRGGYSNQPQHF.

This chain's CDR3 is CASGPTGNSNQPQHF. CDR3 bases: TGTGCTAGTGGTCCAACAGGGAATAGCAATCAGCCCCAGCATTTT. This chain joins TRBV12-5 and TRBJ1-5; D might be TRBD1 (6 bases). Germline CDR1 reads LGHNT; CDR2 reads FRNRAP. The ends were cut back, 5 bases at V and 0 bases at J, with 11 bases in the middle. CDR3 length: 15 residues.